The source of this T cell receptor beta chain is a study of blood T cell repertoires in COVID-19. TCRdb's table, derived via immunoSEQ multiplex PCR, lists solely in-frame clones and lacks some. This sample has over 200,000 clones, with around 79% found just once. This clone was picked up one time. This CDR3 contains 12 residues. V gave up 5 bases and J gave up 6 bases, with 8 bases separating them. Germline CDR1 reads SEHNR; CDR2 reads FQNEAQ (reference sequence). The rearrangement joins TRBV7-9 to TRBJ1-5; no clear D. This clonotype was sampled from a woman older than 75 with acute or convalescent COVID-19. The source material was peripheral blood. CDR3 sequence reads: CASSMSFQPQHF. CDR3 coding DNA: TGTGCCAGCAGCATGTCATTTCAGCCCCAGCATTTT.